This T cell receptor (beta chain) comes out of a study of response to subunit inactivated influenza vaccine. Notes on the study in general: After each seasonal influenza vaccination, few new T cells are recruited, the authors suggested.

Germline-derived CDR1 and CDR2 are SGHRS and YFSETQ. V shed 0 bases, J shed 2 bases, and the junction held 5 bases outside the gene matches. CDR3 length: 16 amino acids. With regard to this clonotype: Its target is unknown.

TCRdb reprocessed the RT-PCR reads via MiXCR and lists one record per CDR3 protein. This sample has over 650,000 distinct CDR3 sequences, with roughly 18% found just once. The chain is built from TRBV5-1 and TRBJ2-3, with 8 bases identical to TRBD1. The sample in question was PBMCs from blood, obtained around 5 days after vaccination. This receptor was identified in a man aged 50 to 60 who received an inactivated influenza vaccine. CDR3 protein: CASSLEWTGYTDTQYF. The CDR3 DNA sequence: TGCGCCAGCAGCTTGGAATGGACAGGGTACACAGATACGCAGTATTTT.